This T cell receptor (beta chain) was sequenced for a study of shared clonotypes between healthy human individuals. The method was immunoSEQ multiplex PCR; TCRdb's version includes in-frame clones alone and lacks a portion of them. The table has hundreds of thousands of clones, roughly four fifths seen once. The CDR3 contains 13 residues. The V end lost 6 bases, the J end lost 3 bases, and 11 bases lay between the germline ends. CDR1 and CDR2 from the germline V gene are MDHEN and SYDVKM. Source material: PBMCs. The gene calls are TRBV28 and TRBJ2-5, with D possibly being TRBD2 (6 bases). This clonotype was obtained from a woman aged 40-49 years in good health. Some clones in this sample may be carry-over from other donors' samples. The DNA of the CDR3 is TGTGCCAGCAGCCAATGGGGGGAAGAGACCCAGTACTTC. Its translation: CASSQWGEETQYF.